This TCR beta chain was retrieved from a study of cytomegalovirus exposure and HLA in healthy donors. General observations from the study: In vitro, three CMV-associated chains proved specific for CMV antigens. Segments of the TCR beta V type were, in most cases, productive about 87% or about 30% of the time in an earlier analysis.

About this clone: Antigen: not known.

PCR employed 60 Vbeta and 13 Jbeta primers. The table came from immunoSEQ multiplex PCR; TCRdb's copy has only in-frame clones and leaves some out. The sample lists approximately 120,000 clones; 81% were seen once. CDR1 is PRHDT, CDR2 FYEKMQ, per germline (reference sequence). The length of the CDR3 is 13 residues. Between the trimmed V and J ends, which lost 5 bases and 6 bases, there was a span of 11 bases. The chain couples TRBV13 to TRBJ1-5, with no clear D. The sequencing input was PBMCs. The sequence derives from a woman in her 30s in good health and CMV-seronegative. CDR3 nucleotide sequence: TGTGCCAGCAGCGAACGGGAGGGTCAGCCCCAGCATTTT. The encoded protein is CASSEREGQPQHF.